A selection of T cell receptor beta chains follows, all from one sample in a study of T cells in localized non-small cell lung cancer. Here immunoSEQ multiplex PCR was the method, and the copy in TCRdb shows in-frame clones only, minus some. Of approximately 20,000 clones listed, over 75% are singletons. The sample consisted of peripheral blood, taken before any cancer treatment. The source of these receptors is a man aged 40-75 years with stage I lung adenocarcinoma. Each CDR3 is given with its conserved first and last residue. Fields, in order: clone size, D gene, V gene, J gene, CDR3 protein, CDR3 DNA. The D gene is left open where the match is weak. Size is stated for part of the rows, as once, few or many counts, or as a class when the clone is expanded.

>NA|NA|TRBV2|TRBJ1-3
CASSVGGATGNTIYF
TGTGCCAGCAGTGTAGGGGGGGCGACTGGAAACACCATATATTTT
>NA|NA|TRBV30|TRBJ2-3
CAWSWVSTDTQYF
TGTGCCTGGAGTTGGGTTAGCACAGATACGCAGTATTTT
>NA|TRBD1|TRBV9|TRBJ2-7
CASSTRQGGEQYF
TGTGCCAGCAGCACCCGACAGGGTGGCGAGCAGTACTTC
>NA|NA|TRBV18|TRBJ1-1
CASSSQLNTEAFF
TGTGCCAGCTCCTCACAGTTGAACACTGAAGCTTTCTTT
>few|NA|TRBV19|TRBJ1-5
CASSIVQGNQPQHF
TGTGCCAGTAGTATAGTGCAAGGCAACCAGCCCCAGCATTTT
>NA|TRBD1|TRBV5-5|TRBJ1-2
CASSLETGVLGYTF
TGTGCCAGCAGCTTGGAGACAGGGGTACTTGGCTACACCTTC
>few|TRBD1|TRBV7-3|TRBJ2-5
CASSSRQGGKETQYF
TGTGCCAGCAGCTCCCGACAGGGGGGGAAAGAGACCCAGTACTTC
>NA|NA|TRBV27|TRBJ2-1
CASRDRTRGTTRYSYNEQFF
TGTGCCAGCAGGGACAGAACCCGGGGCACCACCCGCTACTCCTACAATGAGCAGTTCTTC
>once|NA|TRBV29-1|TRBJ1-2
CSVERIQPYGYTF
TGCAGCGTTGAGAGGATTCAACCCTATGGCTACACCTTC
>NA|NA|TRBV9|TRBJ1-1
CASSVAMNTEAFF
TGTGCCAGCAGCGTAGCGATGAACACTGAAGCTTTCTTT
>once|NA|TRBV5-1|TRBJ1-1
CASSQGSNTEAFF
TGCGCCAGCTCACAGGGCTCAAACACTGAAGCTTTCTTT
>NA|TRBD1|TRBV18|TRBJ1-4
CASSPDRDGGNEKLFF
TGTGCCAGCTCACCGGACAGGGACGGGGGGAATGAAAAACTGTTTTTT
>NA|TRBD1|TRBV5-5|TRBJ1-2
CASRQNDRGANYGYTF
TGTGCCAGCAGACAAAACGACAGGGGGGCTAACTATGGCTACACCTTC
>NA|TRBD2|TRBV12-5|TRBJ2-5
CASGLIPDGGGAPKTQYF
TGTGCTAGTGGTTTGATCCCCGATGGCGGGGGGGCCCCCAAGACCCAGTACTTC
>once|TRBD1|TRBV28|TRBJ1-3
CASSEDRDSGNTIYF
TGTGCCAGCAGTGAGGACAGGGACTCTGGAAACACCATATATTTT
>NA|NA|TRBV7-2|TRBJ2-5
CASSLHAVQETQYF
TGTGCCAGCAGCTTACATGCGGTCCAAGAGACCCAGTACTTC
>NA|NA|TRBV29-1|TRBJ1-1
CSVKTIEAFF
TGCAGCGTTAAGACTATCGAAGCTTTCTTT
>NA|NA|TRBV7-8|TRBJ2-7
CASSLSRYEQYF
TGTGCCAGCAGCTTAAGCCGCTACGAGCAGTACTTC
>NA|NA|TRBV7-2|TRBJ1-2
CASSLDSSVTGYGYTF
TGTGCCAGCAGCTTAGATAGTTCCGTCACCGGCTATGGCTACACCTTC
>NA|NA|TRBV30|TRBJ1-3
CAWDTGSHTIYF
TGTGCCTGGGATACAGGGAGTCACACCATATATTTT
>NA|NA|TRBV2|TRBJ1-2
CASSGGSSYGYTF
TGTGCCAGCAGTGGAGGGTCATCATATGGCTACACCTTC
>NA|NA|TRBV27|TRBJ2-1
CASSPGGYNEQFF
TGTGCCAGCAGCCCCGGGGGCTACAATGAGCAGTTCTTC
>NA|NA|TRBV11-2|TRBJ1-2
CASSSHPNGYTF
TGTGCCAGCAGTTCACACCCAAATGGCTACACCTTC
>NA|NA|TRBV6-1|TRBJ1-6
CASGRDRWNSPLHF
TGTGCCAGCGGGAGGGACCGTTGGAATTCACCCCTCCACTTT
>NA|NA|TRBV7-9|TRBJ1-4
CASSLGWTGGHGNEKLFF
TGTGCCAGCAGCTTAGGGTGGACCGGGGGGCACGGTAATGAAAAACTGTTTTTT
>few|NA|TRBV28|TRBJ1-5
CASSLVGRGVLNQPQHF
TGTGCCAGCAGTTTAGTGGGACGGGGGGTGCTAAATCAGCCCCAGCATTTT
>NA|NA|TRBV30|TRBJ2-1
CAWCPFSGTYNEQFF
TGTGCCTGGTGCCCCTTTAGCGGTACCTACAATGAGCAGTTCTTC
>NA|TRBD1|TRBV27|TRBJ1-2
CASQGTETYGYTF
TGTGCCAGCCAGGGGACAGAAACCTATGGCTACACCTTC
>NA|NA|TRBV7-2|TRBJ2-1
CASSSSGSARVSEQFF
TGTGCCAGCAGCTCATCCGGGTCGGCGAGGGTTAGTGAGCAGTTCTTC
>NA|TRBD2|TRBV5-1|TRBJ2-3
CASTTTSGGRADTQYF
TGCGCCAGCACAACGACGAGCGGGGGACGTGCAGATACGCAGTATTTT
>NA|TRBD1|TRBV25-1|TRBJ2-1
CASSELQGADEQFF
TGTGCCAGCAGTGAATTACAGGGGGCCGATGAGCAGTTCTTC
>NA|NA|TRBV7-6|TRBJ2-2
CASSLFDSKGGELFF
TGTGCCAGCAGCTTATTCGACAGCAAGGGCGGGGAGCTGTTTTTT
>NA|NA|TRBV27|TRBJ1-1
CASSLRGGGTEAFF
TGTGCCAGCAGTTTAAGAGGGGGGGGCACTGAAGCTTTCTTT
>NA|NA|TRBV19|TRBJ1-4
CASSFYREELFF
TGTGCCAGTAGTTTCTACCGTGAGGAACTGTTTTTT
>NA|TRBD2|TRBV19|TRBJ2-1
CASRRLAGGRNEQFF
TGTGCCAGTAGGAGACTAGCGGGAGGGAGGAATGAGCAGTTCTTC
>NA|NA|TRBV9|TRBJ2-2
CASTGTANTGELFF
TGTGCCAGTACCGGGACGGCGAACACCGGGGAGCTGTTTTTT
>NA|TRBD2|TRBV10-3|TRBJ2-3
CAIASGSADTQYF
TGTGCCATCGCTAGCGGGAGTGCAGATACGCAGTATTTT
>NA|NA|TRBV11-2|TRBJ2-7
CASSLAGVHSQYF
TGTGCCAGCAGCTTAGCAGGTGTTCACTCGCAGTACTTC
>few|NA|TRBV7-9|TRBJ2-7
CASSLGSYEQYF
TGTGCCAGCAGCTTAGGTTCCTACGAGCAGTACTTC
>NA|NA|TRBV10-2|TRBJ1-2
CASSLTGGDYGYTF
TGCGCCAGCAGCCTGACAGGAGGGGACTATGGCTACACCTTC
>NA|NA|TRBV6-5|TRBJ2-3
CASSYGKTSTTQYF
TGTGCCAGCAGTTACGGGAAGACCTCTACTACGCAGTATTTT
>NA|NA|TRBV19|TRBJ2-3
CASSILLLARRFPDTQYF
TGTGCCAGTAGTATCCTCCTCTTAGCCCGTAGGTTCCCAGATACGCAGTATTTT
>NA|NA|TRBV27|TRBJ2-3
CASTAPSTDTQYF
TGTGCCAGCACCGCCCCCAGCACAGATACGCAGTATTTT
>NA|NA|TRBV9|TRBJ2-1
CASSVSVAGSTYEQFF
TGTGCCAGCAGCGTATCGGTAGCAGGGTCAACCTATGAGCAGTTCTTC
>NA|TRBD1|TRBV5-1|TRBJ1-2
CASSFGTGYGYTF
TGCGCCAGCAGCTTTGGGACAGGTTATGGCTACACCTTC
>NA|NA|TRBV4-2|TRBJ2-3
CASSSPQGSGVTDTQYF
TGTGCCAGCAGCAGCCCCCAAGGTAGCGGAGTCACAGATACGCAGTATTTT
>NA|NA|TRBV4-1|TRBJ2-7
CASSQGTSYEQYF
TGCGCCAGCAGCCAAGGGACTTCCTACGAGCAGTACTTC
>once|TRBD2|TRBV6-5|TRBJ2-1
CASSYSRRGRGNEQFF
TGTGCCAGCAGTTACTCGCGGCGCGGGAGAGGCAACGAGCAGTTCTTC
>NA|NA|TRBV19|TRBJ1-4
CASSLQGQGHEKLFF
TGTGCCAGTAGTCTCCAAGGCCAGGGGCATGAAAAACTGTTTTTT
>NA|NA|TRBV6-5|TRBJ1-1
CASTLAGVAFF
TGTGCCAGCACCCTCGCGGGAGTGGCTTTCTTT
>NA|TRBD2|TRBV27|TRBJ2-7
CASSSAGLPYEQYF
TGTGCCAGCAGTTCGGCGGGACTACCGTACGAGCAGTACTTC
>NA|TRBD1|TRBV28|TRBJ1-2
CASTLLVKKGANYGYTF
TGTGCCAGCACCCTATTGGTCAAGAAGGGGGCGAACTATGGCTACACCTTC
>few|NA|TRBV6-1|TRBJ1-2
CASSEITDRGYTF
TGTGCCAGCAGTGAAATTACGGATAGAGGCTACACCTTC